This entry lists 24 T cell receptor beta chains sequenced from one sample in a study of blood T cell repertoires in COVID-19. The table came from immunoSEQ multiplex PCR; TCRdb's copy has only in-frame clones and leaves some out. The sample records some 130,000 clones, about 89% being singletons. Input material: peripheral blood. The source of these receptors is a man in his 60s with COVID-19, enrolled during active disease.

This chain uses TRBV2 with TRBJ1-5; unclear D gene. With 4 bases removed from V and 0 bases from J, the gap between germline ends came to 10 bases. Germline values: CDR1 SNHLY, CDR2 FYNNEI. The CDR3 runs to 15 residues. CDR3 nucleotide sequence: TGTGCCAGCAGTGTAGAGGAATATAGCAATCAGCCCCAGCATTTT. This gives the protein CASSVEEYSNQPQHF.

For the CDR3, the DNA is TGCGCCAGCAGCCAAGAACCATGGACAGCCTCCTACAATGAGCAGTTCTTC. Protein sequence: CASSQEPWTASYNEQFF. The chain combines TRBV4-1 with TRBJ2-1, with D possibly being TRBD1 (6 bases). Germline lookup yields CDR1 MGHRA and CDR2 YSYEKL. The CDR3 spans 17 residues. V dropped 0 bases and J dropped 0 bases, with 12 bases sitting between them.

The gene calls are TRBV9 and TRBJ2-1; the match to TRBD2 covers 10 bases. Germline V lookup: CDR1 SGDLS, CDR2 YYNGEE. The trim removed 0 bases at V and 9 bases at J, leaving 9 bases unmatched. This CDR3 region has 16 residues. CDR3 DNA sequence: TGTGCCAGCAGCGTAGAGGTTAGCGGGGGGTATGGTGAGCAGTTCTTC. This sequence encodes CASSVEVSGGYGEQFF.

This chain connects TRBV3-1 (or the pseudogene TRBV3-2) to TRBJ2-3; 9 bases match TRBD2. After removal of 4 bases from V and 1 base from J, the junction contained 12 bases not matched to a gene. The CDR3 has 18 amino acids. CDR1 is LGHDT, CDR2 YNNKEL, per germline (reference sequence). DNA of the CDR3: TGTGCCAGCAGCCCTCCAGTTCGGCTAGCGGGGCGCACAGATACGCAGTATTTT. Translation gives CASSPPVRLAGRTDTQYF.

The rearrangement joins TRBV5-1 to TRBJ1-3; 7 nucleotides align to TRBD1. Germline CDR1 reads SGHRS; CDR2 reads YFSETQ. V trimming: 4 bases; J trimming: 2 bases; junction bases outside the gene matches: 3. This CDR3 region has 14 residues. The CDR3 DNA is TGCGCCAGCAGCGTCACAGGGGCTGGAAACACCATATATTTT. This codes for CASSVTGAGNTIYF.

J is TRBJ1-1 and V is TRBV24-1, with 7 bases lining up with TRBD1. The CDR3 has 17 residues. Looked up from germline, CDR1 is KGHDR and CDR2 is SFDVKD. The junction had 14 bases not matched to a gene; V was cut back by 3 bases and J by 5 bases. In DNA, the CDR3 is TGTGCCACCAGTGATACGGGCCGACAGGGTACGAGGACTGAAGCTTTCTTT. Protein: CATSDTGRQGTRTEAFF.

The chain employs TRBV6-5 and TRBJ2-7, with D maybe TRBD1 (6 bases). CDR3 length: 13 residues. Germline loops: CDR1 MNHEY, CDR2 SVGAGI. With 6 bases removed from V and 2 bases from J, the gap between germline ends came to 11 bases. CDR3 nucleotides: TGTGCCAGCAGCGGGGACAACACCTACGAGCAGTACTTC. This sequence encodes CASSGDNTYEQYF.

The rearrangement uses TRBV28 and TRBJ2-7; D not certain. V gave up 2 bases and J gave up 0 bases, with 14 bases separating them. CDR3 length: 16 amino acids. Germline CDR1 reads MDHEN; CDR2 reads SYDVKM. CDR3 sequence (DNA): TGTGCCAGCAGTTTACGTAGTGGAGTCATCTCCTACGAGCAGTACTTC. This gives the protein CASSLRSGVISYEQYF.

This clone was observed a single time. The chain employs TRBV5-1 and TRBJ1-1; D uncertain. The CDR3 spans 16 residues. Germline V lookup: CDR1 SGHRS, CDR2 YFSETQ. The V end was cut by 0 bases, the J end by 4 bases, with 16 bases between. CDR3 loop: CASSLGYQFGSTEAFF. The CDR3 nucleotides are TGCGCCAGCAGCTTGGGTTACCAATTCGGTAGCACTGAAGCTTTCTTT.

This chain uses TRBV29-1 with TRBJ1-2, with 11 positions matching TRBD1. The length of the CDR3 is 13 residues. J was trimmed by 14 bases and V by 7 bases; bases with no gene match: 15. Per germline, CDR1 SQVTM and CDR2 ANQGSEA. The CDR3 coding sequence is TGCAGCGCTGCCCGGGACAGGGGGGATGTATTAACCTTC. This sequence encodes CSAARDRGDVLTF.

This clone showed up just once. The chain combines TRBV2 with TRBJ2-1, with 7 bases lining up with TRBD1. V shed 5 bases and J 5 bases; nucleotides not matched to a gene: 9. Looked up from germline, CDR1 is SNHLY and CDR2 is FYNNEI. The length of the CDR3 is 15 residues. In DNA form, the CDR3 reads TGTGCCAGCAGTCTGGACAGGAGTACCAACAATGAGCAGTTCTTC. It yields the protein CASSLDRSTNNEQFF. The complete variable domain, with remaining parts taken from reference TRBV2 and TRBJ2-1, reads EPEVTQTPSHQVTQMGQEVILRCVPISNHLYFYWYRQILGQKVEFLVSFYNNEISEKSEIFDDQFSVERPDGSNFTLKIRSTKLEDSAMYFCASSLDRSTNNEQFFGPGTRLTVL.

This clone has a count of ten or more. This chain uses TRBV11-2 with TRBJ2-7; D remains unclear. The germline V and J ends were trimmed by 4 bases and 3 bases, with 4 bases remaining between them. The CDR3 length is 11 residues. Germline CDR1 reads SGHAT; CDR2 reads FQNNGV. The CDR3 is CASSSNYEQYF. The CDR3, as DNA: TGTGCCAGCAGCTCAAACTACGAGCAGTACTTC.

V is TRBV7-3 and J is TRBJ2-5; D is possibly TRBD2 (6 bases). V was cut by 5 bases and J by 4 bases, with 20 bases left in between. Germline CDR1 and CDR2: SGHTA and FQGTGA. The CDR3 consists of 16 residues. The DNA for the CDR3 is TGTGCCAGCAGCCCTCAGGGAGGATACAAGGGAGAGACCCAGTACTTC. Translation: CASSPQGGYKGETQYF.

This chain connects TRBV5-4 to TRBJ2-1; D possibly corresponds to TRBD1 (5 bases). Trimming left V 0 bases short and J 3 bases short, with 10 bases between. Per germline, CDR1 SGHNT and CDR2 YYREEE (reference sequence). The CDR3 covers 15 residues. In nucleotides, the CDR3 is TGTGCCAGCAGCTTGGCACAGGCGGTCTACAATGAGCAGTTCTTC. This translates into CASSLAQAVYNEQFF.

This clone was detected many times. The chain couples TRBV9 to TRBJ1-6; TRBD1 aligns across 8 bases. Germline V gene sequence: CDR1 SGDLS, CDR2 YYNGEE. Trimming took 3 bases from V and 8 from J; bases not matched to a gene: 16. The CDR3 is made up of 18 amino acids. CDR3 region: CASSASPARTGFDSPLHF. The CDR3 DNA follows: TGTGCCAGCAGCGCCTCACCTGCCCGGACAGGGTTTGATTCACCCCTCCACTTT. Full variable domain (missing parts from reference TRBV9 and TRBJ1-6): DSGVTQTPKHLITATGQRVTLRCSPRSGDLSVYWYQQSLDQGLQFLIQYYNGEERAKGNILERFSAQQFPDLHSELNLSSLELGDSALYFCASSASPARTGFDSPLHFGNGTRLTVT.

As concerns this clone: Additional DNA sequences in this sample encode the identical CDR3. CDR3 nucleotide sequence: TGTGCCAGCAGTAGGGACAGGGGGAACACTGAAGCTTTCTTT. This translates into CASSRDRGNTEAFF. The rearrangement joins TRBV6-5 to TRBJ1-1; 10 nucleotides align to TRBD1. This CDR3 has 14 amino acids. CDR1 is MNHEY, CDR2 SVGAGI, per germline. Losses at the gene ends were 5 bases for V and 1 base for J; bases not matched to a gene: 1.

The V gene is TRBV18, the J gene TRBJ2-3; D perhaps matches TRBD2 (6 bases). CDR1 and CDR2 (germline): KGHSH, LQKENI. Trimming stripped 1 base from V and 2 bases from J, with 13 bases between. The CDR3 totals 16 residues. Here the CDR3 DNA reads TGTGCCAGCTCACCACGGGGGGTAAGGGACACAGATACGCAGTATTTT. It encodes CASSPRGVRDTDTQYF.

The chain employs TRBV7-9 and TRBJ2-1, with 8 bases lining up with TRBD1. V gave up 4 bases and J gave up 8 bases; unmatched junction bases: 4. This CDR3 has 13 residues. Germline V CDR1 and CDR2: SEHNR, FQNEAQ (reference sequence). In DNA, the CDR3 is TGTGCCAGCAGCTCGGACAGGGCGGATGAGCAGTTCTTC. Protein sequence: CASSSDRADEQFF.

The chain carries TRBV9 and TRBJ1-6, with 9 positions matching TRBD1. Losses at the gene ends were 4 bases for V and 10 bases for J; bases not matched to a gene: 12. Germline V gene sequence: CDR1 SGDLS, CDR2 YYNGEE. The CDR3 consists of 16 residues. CDR3: CASSLTGQGPGSPLHF. DNA of the CDR3: TGTGCCAGCAGCCTTACGGGACAGGGTCCCGGCTCACCCCTCCACTTT.

The CDR3 protein is CASRDSPPSEKLFF. The CDR3, as DNA: TGTGCCAGCAGGGACAGTCCTCCTTCCGAAAAACTGTTTTTT. The chain is built from TRBV27 and TRBJ1-4, with D perhaps TRBD1 (6 bases). This CDR3 spans 14 amino acids. CDR1 and CDR2 (germline): MNHEY, SMNVEV (reference sequence). V was cut by 6 bases and J by 8 bases, with 16 bases left in between.

The rearrangement links TRBV21-1 to TRBJ2-5; no DNA check was done on the table's D call, TRBD1. TRBV21-1 is deemed a pseudogene. The CDR3 length is 14 residues. This chain's CDR3 is CASSKDSQQETQYF. For the CDR3, the DNA is TGTGCCAGCAGCAAAGACTCACAGCAAGAGACCCAGTACTTC.

The chain uses TRBV19 and TRBJ2-2; possible D gene TRBD1, 6 bases. V was pared by 5 bases and J by 5 bases, with 15 bases between. CDR1 is LNHDA and CDR2 is SQIVND in the germline V gene (reference sequence). The CDR3 has 15 amino acids. CDR3 amino acids: CASSATGIRTGELFF. The CDR3 region has the DNA TGTGCCAGTAGTGCTACAGGGATTCGGACCGGGGAGCTGTTTTTT.

The rearrangement joins TRBV7-8 to TRBJ1-2, with 9 bases that match TRBD1. Germline V gene data show CDR1 as SGHVS and CDR2 as FQNEAQ. There are 14 residues in the CDR3. The junction had 2 bases not matched to a gene; V was cut back by 1 base and J by 5 bases. CDR3 DNA sequence: TGTGCCAGCAGCTTAGTAGGACAGGGGTATGGCTACACCTTC. Translating it yields CASSLVGQGYGYTF.

The chain has TRBV19 and TRBJ2-2, with a possible D match to TRBD1 (7 bases). V was trimmed by 4 bases and J by 6 bases, leaving 15 bases between them. This CDR3 is 15 amino acids long. Per germline, CDR1 LNHDA and CDR2 SQIVND (reference sequence). CDR3 region: CASSRRGRRAGELFF. The CDR3 region has the DNA TGTGCCAGTAGTAGGAGGGGGCGCCGAGCCGGGGAGCTGTTTTTT.